The subject of this entry is one T cell receptor (beta chain). What it binds is unknown. Clones were sequenced by immunoSEQ multiplex PCR, and TCRdb holds only the in-frame ones, with some missing. The profile shows tens of thousands of clones, more than 75% of them singletons. This record belongs to a study of OX40 agonist ivuxolimab in advanced cancers. Overall study: Patients in dose escalation had liver, melanoma, kidney or head and neck cancers.

Study conclusions and caveats: The authors also found low normalized T-cell clonal expansion in some nonresponders.

The V gene lost 5 bases and the J gene lost 2 bases, with 10 bases spanning the gap. The germline gives CDR1 SGHVS, CDR2 FNYEAQ. CDR3 size: 13 residues. The sequenced sample was CD4+ or CD8+ T cells sorted from blood, obtained in a trial of the OX40 agonist ivuxolimab. The clonotype was recovered from an adult with an advanced solid tumor such as melanoma, head and neck, liver or kidney cancer. The chain recombines TRBV7-6 with TRBJ2-7, with D perhaps being TRBD1 or TRBD2 (5 bases each). Here the CDR3 reads CASSRDETYEQYF. CDR3 nucleotide sequence: TGTGCCAGCAGCCGGGACGAAACCTACGAGCAGTACTTC.